Below, 17 T cell receptor beta chains from the same sample are listed, as sequenced in a study of CD8+ T cells in alopecia areata (dated by TCRdb to the late 2010s). The library was produced with the immunoSEQ multiplex PCR assay. RNA was extracted from all samples and reverse transcribed into cDNA as template for TCR sequencing. TCRdb obtained this table from immuneACCESS and retained in-frame rearrangements with V and J assigned. These tables miss some clones; where compared with another copy, unresolved V genes account for less than half of the shortfall, and the remainder is unexplained. The sample has approximately 210,000 clones on record, more than 55% of them singletons. More than 0.95% of the sample lies in the top ten. In light of the paper, this sample's treatment or condition label describes: oral pan-JAK inhibitor, 5-10 mg twice daily. This material consisted of CD4+ T cells sorted from blood, taken between weeks 43 and 45, from a patient treated with tofacitinib. The receptors were sampled from a human donor with alopecia areata.

The chain has TRBV29-1 and TRBJ1-2; D not resolved. Germline CDR1 is SQVTM and CDR2 is ANQGSEA. The CDR3 is made up of 14 amino acids. Trimming removed 0 bases from V and 4 bases from J, with 12 bases in between. In DNA form, the CDR3 reads TGCAGCGTTGAAGATCTAGGAGGCTTCTATGGCTACACCTTC. As protein: CSVEDLGGFYGYTF.

This clone has just a few counts. This sequence joins TRBV9 and TRBJ2-6; D could derive from TRBD1 or TRBD2 (5 bases each). Germline CDR1 SGDLS, CDR2 YYNGEE. There are 13 residues in the CDR3. Trimming took off 2 bases at V and 6 bases at J, with 6 bases between the two ends. CDR3 sequence reads: CASSVGVANVLTF. DNA for the CDR3: TGTGCCAGCAGCGTGGGGGTGGCCAACGTCCTGACTTTC.

Regarding this clone: Its ends do not fully match the called genes, so a read error is possible. The chain couples TRBV4-1 to TRBJ1-2; D gene ambiguous. CDR1 is MGHRA, CDR2 YSYEKL, per germline. This CDR3 is 15 amino acids long. CDR3 sequence: CASSQVVAAVYGYAF. The CDR3 coding sequence is TGCGCCAGCAGCCAAGTGGTGGCAGCGGTGTATGGCTACGCCTTC.

This clone occurred once. The rearrangement uses TRBV15 and TRBJ2-3; 8 bases are a match to TRBD1. Germline V CDR1 and CDR2: LNHNV, YYDKDF (reference sequence). The CDR3 has 14 residues. V was pared by 9 bases and J by 1 base, with 6 bases of the junction left unmatched. The CDR3: CATSTGDRTDTQYF. CDR3 DNA sequence: TGTGCCACTTCGACAGGGGATCGCACAGATACGCAGTATTTT.

CDR3: CASSRGRPDTGELFF. The CDR3 DNA reads as TGTGCCAGCAGCCGAGGGAGGCCCGACACCGGGGAGCTGTTTTTT. This chain joins TRBV7-8 and TRBJ2-2; tentative D call: TRBD2 (6 bases). CDR1 and CDR2 (germline): SGHVS, FQNEAQ. CDR3 size: 15 residues. Trimming cost V 5 bases and J 3 bases, with 13 bases left between them.

The table lists this clone with a count of one. The genes are TRBV5-6 and TRBJ1-3; a weak D match, TRBD1 (5 bases). Deletions cut 0 bases from V and 7 bases from J, with 11 bases between. The CDR3 consists of 14 residues. Germline CDR1 reads SGHDT; CDR2 reads YYEEEE. The CDR3 nucleotides are TGTGCCAGCAGCTTGGGGACCCAGGGCAACACCATATATTTT. This sequence encodes CASSLGTQGNTIYF. Together with reference TRBV5-6 and TRBJ1-3, the CDR3 gives the full variable domain: DAGVTQSPTHLIKTRGQQVTLRCSPKSGHDTVSWYQQALGQGPQFIFQYYEEEERQRGNFPDRFSGHQFPNYSSELNVNALLLGDSALYLCASSLGTQGNTIYFGEGSWLTVV.

The chain uses TRBV11-2 and TRBJ2-7, with TRBD2 matching over 9 bases. V was clipped by 7 bases and J by 0 bases; unmatched bases: 4. This CDR3 comprises 14 residues. Germline loops: CDR1 SGHAT, CDR2 FQNNGV. CDR3 DNA sequence: TGTGCCAGCACCGAGACTAGCGGCTCCTACGAGCAGTACTTC. Protein sequence: CASTETSGSYEQYF.

The chain joins TRBV11-3 to TRBJ2-4; weak D call: TRBD2 (5 bases). Germline V gives CDR1 SGHNT, CDR2 YENEEA. V was shortened by 8 bases and J by 9 bases, with 20 bases between the two germline ends. The CDR3 has 14 residues. In DNA form, the CDR3 reads TGTGCCAGCGGAGATTCGGACTCCATGATCATTCAGTACTTC. Translation gives CASGDSDSMIIQYF.

This chain joins TRBV30 and TRBJ2-7; 14 bases are shared with TRBD2. The germline V gene has CDR1 GTSNPN and CDR2 SVGIG (reference sequence). V lost 3 bases to trimming and J lost 0 bases; unmatched junction nucleotides: 7. This CDR3 has 17 residues. The CDR3 region has the DNA TGTGCCTGGAGGGGGACTAGCGGGGGCCTTAGCTCCTACGAGCAGTACTTC. This gives the protein CAWRGTSGGLSSYEQYF.

The CDR3 here is CASSYGEQGGNQPQHF. CDR3 nucleotide sequence: TGTGCCAGCAGTTACGGGGAACAGGGGGGCAATCAGCCCCAGCATTTT. The chain couples TRBV6-5 to TRBJ1-5; 8 bases map to TRBD1. This CDR3 is 16 amino acids long. CDR1 is MNHEY and CDR2 is SVGAGI in the germline V gene. V gave up 2 bases and J gave up 2 bases; unmatched junction bases: 5.

This clone was seen just once. V usage is TRBV7-2 and J usage is TRBJ2-1, with 8 bases that match TRBD2. V was clipped by 4 bases and J by 7 bases; unmatched bases: 12. The CDR3 consists of 16 residues. Germline V lookup: CDR1 SGHTA, CDR2 FQGNSA. CDR3 in amino acids: CASSSWSGTRRNEQFF. CDR3 DNA: TGTGCCAGCAGCTCCTGGTCCGGGACTAGAAGAAATGAGCAGTTCTTC.

The chain uses TRBV30 and TRBJ1-5; 9 bases line up with TRBD1. The CDR3 consists of 14 residues. Germline loops: CDR1 GTSNPN, CDR2 SVGIG (reference sequence). Trimming cost V 5 bases and J 2 bases; bases outside gene matches: 4. The CDR3 DNA reads TGTGCCTGGGCGACAGGGGGTGGCAATCAGCCCCAGCATTTT. This encodes CAWATGGGNQPQHF.

This clone was counted between two and nine times. The chain couples TRBV29-1 to TRBJ2-7, with D unresolved. V was cut by 4 bases and J by 3 bases, with 7 bases left in between. Germline assignment: CDR1 SQVTM and CDR2 ANQGSEA. The CDR3 contains 11 residues. The CDR3 DNA is TGCAGCGTTGGTAGAAACTACGAGCAGTACTTC. Its protein is CSVGRNYEQYF.

The V and J genes are TRBV21-1 and TRBJ2-4; the DNA was not used to check the table's D call, TRBD2. TRBV21-1 is recorded as a pseudogene. The CDR3 extends over 19 amino acids. The CDR3 loop reads CASSKAWTSGGAPKNIQYF. The CDR3 nucleotides are TGTGCCAGCAGCAAAGCATGGACTAGCGGGGGGGCCCCCAAAAACATTCAGTACTTC.

This chain joins TRBV28 and TRBJ1-1; D unresolved. This CDR3 is built from 10 residues. CDR1 and CDR2 (germline): MDHEN, SYDVKM. Trimming removed 6 bases from V and 10 bases from J, with 9 bases in between. The CDR3 spells CASSSVGAFF. Here the CDR3 DNA reads TGTGCCAGCAGCAGCGTTGGAGCTTTCTTT.

V and J are TRBV4-3 and TRBJ2-1, with D tentatively TRBD1 or TRBD2 (6 bases each). Trimming took 2 bases from V and 6 from J, leaving 17 bases between them. CDR1 is LGHNA, CDR2 YSLEER, per germline. The CDR3 consists of 16 residues. The CDR3 region is CASSQLLGGNGNEQFF. The CDR3 DNA reads as TGCGCCAGCAGCCAATTACTAGGGGGGAACGGCAATGAGCAGTTCTTC.

This clone has only one observation. The V and J genes are TRBV15 and TRBJ2-3; D is undetermined. V lost 0 bases and J lost 4, with 11 bases in between. This CDR3 is 15 amino acids long. Per the germline V gene, CDR1 is LNHNV and CDR2 is YYDKDF (reference sequence). CDR3 nucleotides: TGTGCCACCAGCAGAGATTTACAGACATCAGATACGCAGTATTTT. This codes for CATSRDLQTSDTQYF.